The rows below give T cell receptor beta chains drawn from one sample of a study of OX40 agonist ivuxolimab in advanced cancers. Repertoires were generated with immunoSEQ multiplex PCR, while TCRdb's copy carries only in-frame clones and drops some. Among tens of thousands of clones listed, about 92% were seen once. The sample was CD4+ or CD8+ T cells sorted from blood, taken in a trial of the OX40 agonist ivuxolimab. All receptors derive from an adult with an advanced solid tumor such as melanoma, head and neck, liver or kidney cancer. CDR3s include the opening cysteine and the closing phenylalanine or tryptophan. The D gene is left open where the match is weak. The size entry is marked missing in some rows and otherwise reads once, few, many or a size class.

D	V	J	size	DNA	CDR3
TRBD1	TRBV4-1	TRBJ2-7	NA	TGCGCCAGCAGCCAAACAGGGACAGGAGCCTACGAGCAGTACTTC	CASSQTGTGAYEQYF
TRBD2	TRBV19	TRBJ2-7	NA	TGTGCCAGTAGTCTAGCGGGCCACACCCTGGGGAAAGAGCAGTACTTC	CASSLAGHTLGKEQYF
TRBD2	TRBV7-6	TRBJ2-1	few	TGTGCCAGCAGCTTTCTCCTAGCGGGAGGGCCTCTGTCCTACAATGAGCAGTTCTTC	CASSFLLAGGPLSYNEQFF
NA	TRBV13	TRBJ2-7	NA	TGTGCCAGCAGCTTAGGCCGTTTGGGATACGAGCAGTACTTC	CASSLGRLGYEQYF
NA	TRBV5-6	TRBJ1-1	NA	TGTGCCAGCAGCTTGGGGGTCTACACTGAAGCTTTCTTT	CASSLGVYTEAFF
NA	TRBV12-5	TRBJ2-1	NA	TGTGCTAGTGGTTTGGTAACAGCGAGCTCCTACAATGAGCAGTTCTTC	CASGLVTASSYNEQFF
NA	TRBV6-6	TRBJ1-3	NA	TGTGCCAGCAGTTTAGCCAACTCTGGAAACACCATATATTTT	CASSLANSGNTIYF
TRBD1	TRBV9	TRBJ2-3	NA	TGTGCCAGCAGCATCCCGGACAGGGAAGGTCCAGATACGCAGTATTTT	CASSIPDREGPDTQYF
NA	TRBV13	TRBJ2-5	NA	TGTGCCAGCAGCTTACCACTTCAAGAGACCCAGTACTTC	CASSLPLQETQYF
NA	TRBV7-3	TRBJ2-2	NA	TGTGCCAGCAGCTTAGAATCCACCGGGGAGCTGTTTTTT	CASSLESTGELFF
NA	TRBV4-1	TRBJ1-1	many	TGCGCCAGCAGCCAAGAAGGGTCGGGGAACACTGAAGCTTTCTTT	CASSQEGSGNTEAFF
NA	TRBV18	TRBJ1-3	NA	TGTGCCAGCTCACCACCGAGCGAGGCAAGAGGAAACACCATATATTTT	CASSPPSEARGNTIYF
NA	TRBV6-1	TRBJ2-7	NA	TGTGCCAGCAGTGATTCCGGGATTTCCTACGAGCAGTACTTC	CASSDSGISYEQYF
NA	TRBV2	TRBJ2-5	NA	TGTGCCAGCACTGCGGACAGTGACCAAGAGACCCAGTACTTC	CASTADSDQETQYF
TRBD1	TRBV9	TRBJ1-1	NA	TGTGCCAGCAGCGAGGGGGCGCTGAACACTGAAGCTTTCTTT	CASSEGALNTEAFF
NA	TRBV2	TRBJ2-7	NA	TGTGCCAGCAGTGTGGGTACACTCTACGAGCAGTACTTC	CASSVGTLYEQYF
TRBD1	TRBV5-6	TRBJ2-1	NA	TGTGCCAGCAGGCAGGGGGCCAGCTCCTACAATGAGCAGTTCTTC	CASRQGASSYNEQFF
NA	TRBV9	TRBJ2-1	NA	TGTGCCAGCAGCGTTGCGGACTTCTACAATGAGCAGTTCTTC	CASSVADFYNEQFF
NA	TRBV7-6	TRBJ2-2	NA	TGTGCCAGCGACAGATTGAACACCGGGGAGCTGTTTTTT	CASDRLNTGELFF
NA	TRBV2	TRBJ1-1	NA	TGTGCCAGCAGTGCCCAGGTAGGGAGCACTGAAGCTTTCTTT	CASSAQVGSTEAFF
NA	TRBV7-9	TRBJ1-5	NA	TGTGCCAGCAGCTCAAGTGCTCAGCCCCAGCATTTT	CASSSSAQPQHF
NA	TRBV4-1	TRBJ2-2	NA	TGCGCCAGCAGCCAAGAAGGGGGGGTCGGGGAGCTGTTTTTT	CASSQEGGVGELFF
TRBD1	TRBV7-9	TRBJ2-1	NA	TGTGCCAGCAGCCAAGAACCGGGACAGGGGGCAGATGAGCAGTTCTTC	CASSQEPGQGADEQFF
TRBD1	TRBV7-9	TRBJ1-2	many	TGTGCCAGCAGCCCTAGACAGGGGCCTAACTATGGCTACACCTTC	CASSPRQGPNYGYTF
TRBD1	TRBV7-6	TRBJ1-2	NA	TGTGCCAGCAGCTACGGACAGGGCCTCTATGGCTACACCTTC	CASSYGQGLYGYTF
NA	TRBV5-5	TRBJ1-1	NA	TGTGCCAGCAGCTTGGGGGCGAACACTGAAGCTTTCTTT	CASSLGANTEAFF